The 21 T cell receptor beta chains listed next were all sequenced from one sample in a study of tumor-infiltrating lymphocytes in primary liver carcinoma (dated by TCRdb to about 2017). The reads were generated on an Illumina HiSeq 2500. TCRbeta-specific cDNA was reverse-transcribed from roughly 500 ng total RNA using a constant-region primer and ProtoScript II reverse transcriptase. TCRbeta libraries were built with three nested multiplex PCR rounds, a slightly modified ARM-PCR procedure. Each of the first two PCR rounds ran for approximately 9 cycles using multiplex TRBV1-TRBV30 forward primers together with a Cbeta reverse primer. Using fastp at Q25 and MiXCR, TCRdb reprocessed the public reads and kept productive beta chains. Every entry covers one CDR3 protein and lists the most common genes and DNA from its rows. The sample data list fewer than 150,000 distinct CDR3 sequences, and 60% to 70% of these were observed just once. In total, the top ten clones hold 7% to 10% of the sample.

Without any cell sorting, total RNA and DNA were co-extracted from roughly 18-30 mg of bulk tissue using the AllPrep DNA/RNA mini kit. Sample: liver tumor tissue from sampling region 1. The cell subset or site label corresponds to: tumor region T1, superior pole. All receptors come from a woman aged 55-69 years with primary liver carcinoma and hepatitis B virus infection.

The J gene is TRBJ2-1, the V gene TRBV28; D not certain. The CDR3 consists of 16 residues. Trimming removed 1 base from V and 4 bases from J, with 14 bases in between. The germline CDR1 and CDR2 sequences are MDHEN and SYDVKM. The CDR3 region has the DNA TGTGCCAGCAGTTTATCAGCAGTAGGCTTTTACAATGAGCAGTTCTTC. Translated: CASSLSAVGFYNEQFF.

This clonotype was seen ten or more times. The chain is built from TRBV11-1 and TRBJ2-2, with 11 bases matching TRBD2. This CDR3 has 20 residues. The V gene's germline CDR1 is SGHAT and CDR2 FQDESV (reference sequence). Trimming at V came to 6 bases and at J to 0 bases, leaving 15 bases not matched to a gene. CDR3 sequence (DNA): TGTGCCAGCAGGCCAACCCCCGGGACTAGCGGCAGTACGAACACCGGGGAGCTGTTTTTT. Its protein is CASRPTPGTSGSTNTGELFF.

About this clonotype itself: Its ends do not fully match the called genes, so a read error is possible. V and J are TRBV5-5 and TRBJ2-1; 11 positions match TRBD2. The CDR3 contains 17 residues. Germline V gives CDR1 SGHKS, CDR2 YYEKEE (reference sequence). CDR3 amino acids: CTSSRQPGTSGNNEQFF. CDR3 sequence (DNA): TGTACCAGCAGCCGACAACCCGGGACTAGCGGTAACAATGAGCAGTTCTTC.

This clonotype was recorded at least ten times. V and J are TRBV12-3 or TRBV12-4 and TRBJ1-2; D is undetermined. Trimming stripped 5 bases from V and 4 bases from J, with 11 bases between. This CDR3 contains 13 residues. The CDR3 sequence is CASSLRTIYGYTF. The CDR3 DNA follows: TGTGCCAGCAGTCTGCGGACCATCTATGGCTACACCTTC.

The chain is built from TRBV11-1 and TRBJ2-1; 9 nucleotides align to TRBD2. Losses at the gene ends were 4 bases for V and 8 bases for J; bases not matched to a gene: 15. The germline V gene has CDR1 SGHAT and CDR2 FQDESV (reference sequence). The CDR3 contains 17 residues. The CDR3 nucleotides are TGTGCCAGCAGCTCCATTATGGCGGGAGGGCCGATCCATGAGCAGTTCTTC. This codes for CASSSIMAGGPIHEQFF.

This clonotype has a count of ten or more. The chain employs TRBV12-3 or TRBV12-4 and TRBJ1-5; possible D gene TRBD1, 6 bases. This CDR3 region has 15 residues. V was trimmed by 6 bases and J by 0 bases, leaving 12 bases between them. In DNA, the CDR3 is TGTGCCAGCAGCGGGGGCCTTTATAGCAATCAGCCCCAGCATTTT. Translation gives CASSGGLYSNQPQHF.

The chain joins TRBV11-2 to TRBJ2-5, with D uncertain. The germline gives CDR1 SGHAT, CDR2 FQNNGV. The CDR3 is made up of 13 amino acids. V shed 5 bases and J shed 5 bases, with 12 bases lying between them. The DNA of the CDR3 is TGTGCCAGCAGCAGACGGCCACAGGAGACCCAGTACTTC. It encodes CASSRRPQETQYF.

About this clonotype itself: The CDR3 does not close with the conserved phenylalanine or tryptophan, likely indicating a read error. V gene TRBV12-3 or TRBV12-4 combines with J gene TRBJ2-5, with TRBD1 as a possible D gene (6 bases). The CDR3 is made up of 13 amino acids. V lost 6 bases and J lost 5, with 13 bases in between. DNA for the CDR3: TGTGCCAGCAGGGACAGTGTAGGCGAGACCCAGTACTCC. Amino acid sequence: CASRDSVGETQYS.

The chain joins TRBV24-1 to TRBJ2-3, with a weak D call TRBD2 (6 bases). The length of the CDR3 is 17 residues. Trimming removed 4 bases from V and 4 bases from J, with 20 bases in between. The germline V gene has CDR1 KGHDR and CDR2 SFDVKD. The CDR3 is CATSDATSRSYADTQYF. The CDR3 nucleotides read TGTGCCACCAGTGACGCCACTAGCAGGAGTTACGCAGATACGCAGTATTTT.

At least ten counts were recorded for this clonotype. This chain links TRBV6-6 with TRBJ2-3, with D possibly TRBD2 on 6 matching bases. This CDR3 spans 14 amino acids. Trimming left V 7 bases short and J 0 bases short, with 11 bases between. CDR1 and CDR2 from the germline V gene are MNHNY and SVGAGI (reference sequence). The CDR3 coding sequence is TGTGCCAGCAAAGAGAGCGGGAGCACAGATACGCAGTATTTT. Amino acids: CASKESGSTDTQYF.

To note about this clonotype: The junction shows a germline mismatch at one end, possibly a read error. The chain has TRBV12-3 or TRBV12-4 and TRBJ1-2, with TRBD1 matching over 9 bases. The CDR3 extends over 14 amino acids. The CDR3 is CASRPQGARRGYIF. In nucleotides, the CDR3 is TGTGCCAGCAGGCCACAGGGGGCGCGTAGGGGCTACATCTTC.

This clonotype was detected once. One junction end disagrees with the germline gene, perhaps due to a read error. The CDR3 protein is CSVTGHSGWVLLF. CDR3 nucleotides: TGCAGCGTCACGGGGCACTCGGGCTGGGTGCTGTTATTT. V gene TRBV29-1 combines with J gene TRBJ2-2; D tentatively fits TRBD1 or TRBD2 (5 bases each). The CDR3 is 13 residues long. Germline loops: CDR1 SQVTM, CDR2 ANQGSEA.

This clonotype was seen repeatedly, ten times or more. This chain joins TRBV10-1 and TRBJ2-1; 8 bases match TRBD2. CDR3 length equals 13 residues. Trimming at V came to 2 bases and at J to 7 bases, leaving 1 base not matched to a gene. The germline V gene has CDR1 WNHNN and CDR2 SYGVQD (reference sequence). Here the CDR3 reads CASSEREGNEQFF. The CDR3 DNA sequence: TGCGCCAGCAGTGAGCGGGAGGGTAATGAGCAGTTCTTC.

Regarding this clonotype: No conserved phenylalanine or tryptophan is present at the end of the CDR3, so a read error is the likely explanation. The chain has TRBV11-2 and TRBJ2-1, with 7 bases that match TRBD1. The V gene's germline CDR1 is SGHAT and CDR2 FQNNGV. The CDR3 extends over 15 amino acids. The CDR3 DNA sequence: TGTGCCAGCAGCTCGTCGGTAGGGGGCTACAATAAGCAGTTCATC. Protein sequence: CASSSSVGGYNKQFI.

A word on this clonotype: A junction boundary mismatches the germline segment, possibly from a read error. The CDR3 nucleotides read TGCAGCGCTGAAGAAGGGGGGTTGAATGGCTACACCTTC. It translates to CSAEEGGLNGYTF. This chain links TRBV29-1 with TRBJ1-2; D is possibly TRBD1 (6 bases). CDR1 SQVTM and CDR2 ANQGSEA come from the germline V gene. The CDR3 extends over 13 amino acids.

A word on this clonotype: This clone may be a read error of a much larger clone one base away. The chain links TRBV7-8 to TRBJ2-5, with D tentatively TRBD1 (5 bases). The germline V gene has CDR1 SGHVS and CDR2 FQNEAQ. Trimming removed 1 base at V and 5 bases at J, with 14 bases between. The CDR3 spans 15 residues. The CDR3, as DNA: TGTGCCAGCAGCTTAGAGGGTCAGGGATGTGAGACCCAGTACTTC. Residues: CASSLEGQGCETQYF.

Concerning this clonotype: A read error may explain this, as a much larger clone is one base away. The rearrangement joins TRBV4-1 to TRBJ2-7; possibly TRBD2 for D (6 bases). Deletions cut 2 bases from V and 3 bases from J, with 14 bases between. CDR1 and CDR2 (germline): MGHRA, YSYEKL. This CDR3 spans 15 amino acids. The CDR3 nucleotides read TGCGCCAGCAGCCAACGAGTCGGGAGCGTCTACGAGCAGTACTTC. Residues: CASSQRVGSVYEQYF.

This clonotype was detected once. Without the conserved terminal phenylalanine or tryptophan, this CDR3 likely stems from a read error. The chain links TRBV11-2 to TRBJ2-1; a weak D match, TRBD2 (6 bases). This CDR3 has 16 amino acids. With 6 bases removed from V and 2 bases from J, the gap between germline ends came to 17 bases. The V gene's germline CDR1 is SGHAT and CDR2 FQNNGV. This CDR3 reads CASRPRLAGTYNEQFL. CDR3 coding DNA: TGTGCCAGCAGGCCCCGACTGGCGGGAACCTACAATGAGCAGTTCTTA.

The chain uses TRBV5-1 and TRBJ2-7; 8 bases are a match to TRBD1. V trimming: 7 bases; J trimming: 0 bases; junction bases outside the gene matches: 15. The length of the CDR3 is 17 residues. Per the germline V gene, CDR1 is SGHRS and CDR2 is YFSETQ. The CDR3 coding sequence is TGCGCCAGCGGCCTCCCGGGCAGGGGGCAGTTCTCCTACGAGCAGTACTTC. It is translated as CASGLPGRGQFSYEQYF.

As concerns this clonotype: A much more abundant neighbour one base away suggests this may be a read error. The V gene is TRBV6-1, the J gene TRBJ1-3; D perhaps matches TRBD1 (5 bases). CDR1 and CDR2 from the germline V gene are MNHNS and SASEGT. Between the trimmed V and J ends, which lost 5 bases and 6 bases, there was a span of 14 bases. The CDR3 totals 14 residues. CDR3 loop: CASSRQGTANTIYF. The CDR3 region has the DNA TGTGCCAGCAGTCGCCAGGGTACTGCAAACACCATATATTTT.

This clonotype was seen at least ten times. The chain employs TRBV7-8 and TRBJ1-2; the D gene is possibly TRBD1 (5 bases). CDR1 is SGHVS, CDR2 FQNEAQ, per germline. V was trimmed by 5 bases and J by 3 bases, leaving 13 bases between them. CDR3 size: 14 residues. The CDR3 protein is CASSLGADYYGYTF. In DNA, the CDR3 is TGTGCCAGCAGCCTTGGGGCAGACTACTATGGCTACACCTTC.